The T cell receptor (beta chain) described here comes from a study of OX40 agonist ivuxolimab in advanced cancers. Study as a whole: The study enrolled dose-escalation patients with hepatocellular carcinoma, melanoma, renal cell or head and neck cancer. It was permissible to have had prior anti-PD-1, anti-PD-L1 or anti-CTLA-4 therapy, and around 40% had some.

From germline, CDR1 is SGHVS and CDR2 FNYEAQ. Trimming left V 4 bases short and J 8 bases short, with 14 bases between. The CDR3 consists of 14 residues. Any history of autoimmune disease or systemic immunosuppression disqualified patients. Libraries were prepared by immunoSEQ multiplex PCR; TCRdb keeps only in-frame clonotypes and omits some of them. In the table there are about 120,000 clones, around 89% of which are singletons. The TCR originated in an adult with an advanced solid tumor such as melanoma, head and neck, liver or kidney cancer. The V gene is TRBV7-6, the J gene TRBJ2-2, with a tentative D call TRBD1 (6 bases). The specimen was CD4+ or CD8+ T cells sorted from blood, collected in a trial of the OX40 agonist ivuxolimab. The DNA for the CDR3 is TGTGCCAGCAGCTCCCAGGGGTATTTTGGGGAGCTGTTTTTT. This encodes CASSSQGYFGELFF.